A selection of T cell receptor beta chains follows, all from one sample in a study of blood T cells in healthy people across ages. MiXCR was run by TCRdb on the 5' RACE reads, yielding one entry per CDR3 protein. Of about 1.1 million distinct CDR3 sequences listed, around two fifths are singletons. The sequenced sample was blood. The receptors were gathered from a man aged 18 to 29 in good health. The CDR3 runs from the conserved cysteine through the conserved F or W. Each record gives: clone size, V gene, D gene, J gene, CDR3 protein, CDR3 DNA. D genes are given only for firm matches. Clone sizes are given selectively: once, few, many, or a class where the clone is expanded.

>NA|TRBV19|NA|TRBJ1-6
CATSTPGSSPLHF
TGTGCCACCTCAACCCCAGGGAGTTCACCCCTCCACTTT
>NA|TRBV9|NA|TRBJ2-2
CASSVVPRRTSGELFF
TGTGCCAGCAGCGTAGTGCCACGTCGTACGTCCGGGGAGCTGTTTTTT
>NA|TRBV4-2|NA|TRBJ1-3
CASSQDVGGTGNTIYF
TGTGCCAGCAGCCAAGATGTGGGAGGGACTGGAAACACCATATATTTT
>once|TRBV9|TRBD2|TRBJ2-3
CASSIASGGATDTQYF
TGTGCCAGCAGCATAGCTAGCGGGGGGGCGACAGATACGCAGTATTTT
>NA|TRBV25-1|NA|TRBJ1-2
CASSEVGINGYTF
TGTGCCAGCAGTGAGGTCGGGATTAATGGCTACACCTTC
>NA|TRBV29-1|NA|TRBJ2-5
CSASGLETQYF
TGCAGCGCTTCAGGGCTGGAGACCCAGTACTTC
>NA|TRBV27|NA|TRBJ1-4
CASQKAAMLREKLFF
TGTGCCAGCCAAAAGGCCGCAATGTTGAGGGAAAAACTGTTTTTT
>NA|TRBV7-8|NA|TRBJ2-7
CASSPAQYNEQYF
TGTGCCAGCAGCCCAGCACAGTACAATGAGCAGTACTTC
>NA|TRBV15|NA|TRBJ1-1
CATSRVGGTEAFF
TGTGCCACCAGCAGAGTCGGTGGCACTGAAGCTTTCTTT
>many|TRBV11-3|NA|TRBJ2-3
CASSLGPVDTQYF
TGTGCCAGCAGCTTAGGACCGGTAGATACGCAGTATTTT
>NA|TRBV27|TRBD1|TRBJ2-7
CASSYRGRTYEQYF
TGTGCCAGCAGCTACAGGGGCCGAACCTACGAGCAGTACTTC
>many|TRBV10-3|TRBD1|TRBJ2-7
CAISPDRYNSYEQYF
TGTGCCATCAGCCCGGACAGGTACAACTCCTACGAGCAGTACTTC
>NA|TRBV2|NA|TRBJ2-3
CATGRTRETNTQYF
TGTGCCACAGGAAGGACACGAGAGACAAATACGCAGTATTTT
>NA|TRBV20-1|NA|TRBJ1-3
CSASSGLIGNTIYF
TGCAGTGCTAGCTCCGGACTGATTGGAAACACCATATATTTT
>few|TRBV30|TRBD1|TRBJ1-5
CAWRLGTADQPQHF
TGTGCCTGGAGACTAGGGACAGCTGACCAGCCCCAGCATTTT
>NA|TRBV25-1|NA|TRBJ2-7
CAAGVTYNEQYF
TGTGCCGCAGGGGTTACCTACAATGAGCAGTACTTC
>NA|TRBV2|TRBD1|TRBJ1-1
CASTRQGGTEAFF
TGTGCCAGCACTCGACAGGGGGGCACTGAAGCTTTCTTT
>NA|TRBV4-3|NA|TRBJ2-7
CASSQDPIGYEQYF
TGCGCCAGCAGCCAGGACCCAATTGGATACGAGCAGTACTTC
>NA|TRBV25-1|NA|TRBJ2-5
CASSDLTGWDETQYF
TGTGCCAGCAGTGACTTGACAGGATGGGATGAGACCCAGTACTTC
>NA|TRBV13|NA|TRBJ2-3
CASSLGRIGGADTQYF
TGTGCCAGCAGCTTAGGCCGGATAGGAGGGGCAGATACGCAGTATTTT
>few|TRBV7-2|TRBD1|TRBJ1-4
CASSSLDPGQFNEKLFF
TGTGCCAGCAGCTCGTTAGACCCGGGACAGTTTAATGAAAAACTGTTTTTT
>few|TRBV27|NA|TRBJ1-2
CASSSGLGEKGYTF
TGTGCCAGCAGTTCGGGCTTGGGGGAAAAAGGCTACACCTTC
>once|TRBV10-2|TRBD1|TRBJ1-1
CASSPQGQDTEAFF
TGCGCCAGCAGTCCTCAGGGACAGGACACTGAAGCTTTCTTT
>many|TRBV7-9|NA|TRBJ2-5
CASSPGSQETQYF
TGTGCCAGCAGCCCAGGGTCACAAGAGACCCAGTACTTC
>NA|TRBV27|NA|TRBJ2-1
CASSFPYGRGSYNEQFF
TGTGCCAGCAGTTTCCCTTACGGACGGGGATCCTACAATGAGCAGTTCTTC
>NA|TRBV12-3/TRBV12-4|NA|TRBJ1-4
CASSFGPQNEKLFF
TGTGCCAGCAGTTTCGGACCTCAAAATGAAAAACTGTTTTTT
>NA|TRBV12-5|NA|TRBJ1-2
CASTGMDGYTF
TGTGCTAGTACCGGGATGGATGGCTACACCTTC
>NA|TRBV4-3|NA|TRBJ1-2
CASSPGTLGGYGGYTF
TGCGCCAGCAGCCCCGGGACACTTGGCGGCTATGGTGGCTACACCTTC
>NA|TRBV12-3/TRBV12-4|NA|TRBJ1-4
CASSLKPTSEKLFF
TGTGCCAGCAGTTTAAAACCTACGAGTGAAAAACTGTTTTTT
>NA|TRBV15|NA|TRBJ2-1
CATSRDRFSTPGYNEQFF
TGTGCCACCAGCAGAGATCGGTTTTCGACACCAGGCTACAATGAGCAGTTCTTC
>NA|TRBV4-1|NA|TRBJ1-5
CASSRVRGRNRHF
TGCGCCAGCAGCCGAGTAAGGGGTCGGAATAGGCATTTT
>few|TRBV13|NA|TRBJ1-2
CASSLGGWADGYTF
TGTGCCAGCAGCTTAGGAGGTTGGGCGGATGGCTACACCTTC
>NA|TRBV21-1|NA|TRBJ1-1
CASSTLAGGGTEAFF
TGTGCCAGCAGCACCTTAGCAGGGGGAGGCACTGAAGCTTTCTTT
>many|TRBV6-1|TRBD1|TRBJ2-1
CASSADRVSYNEQFF
TGTGCCAGCAGCGCAGACAGGGTCTCCTACAATGAGCAGTTCTTC
>NA|TRBV5-1|TRBD2|TRBJ2-7
CASSVTSGGIYEQYF
TGCGCCAGCAGCGTGACTAGCGGGGGGATCTACGAGCAGTACTTC
>NA|TRBV9|NA|TRBJ1-4
CASSPHGNNEKLFF
TGTGCCAGCAGCCCACACGGGAATAATGAAAAACTGTTTTTT
>few|TRBV13|NA|TRBJ1-2
CASSLGGGPGGYTF
TGTGCCAGCAGCTTAGGCGGAGGCCCTGGGGGCTACACCTTC
>NA|TRBV12-3/TRBV12-4|NA|TRBJ2-6
CASSVRTSGTNVLTF
TGTGCCAGCAGTGTCCGGACTTCTGGGACCAACGTCCTGACTTTC
>NA|TRBV20-1|TRBD1|TRBJ1-5
CSAYGQAGGQPQHF
TGCAGTGCGTATGGACAGGCCGGGGGTCAGCCCCAGCATTTT
>few|TRBV6-1|TRBD1|TRBJ1-1
CASTQGPREAFF
TGTGCCAGCACACAGGGGCCTAGGGAAGCTTTCTTT